This T cell receptor beta chain was sequenced for a study of radiotherapy plus CTLA-4 blockade in lung cancer. On the study more broadly: Objective response was observed in roughly 17% of patients, and disease control in 30% to 35%.

This CDR3 has 13 residues. Germline CDR1 and CDR2: MDHEN and SYDVKM. The V and J ends lost 3 bases and 9 bases respectively, with 12 bases between them. TCRdb keeps only in-frame clones here, not all; method: immunoSEQ multiplex PCR. The repertoire includes 75,000 to 100,000 clones, around 88% of them detected once, and approximately 4.9% sits in the top ten. The clonotype was recovered from a human donor with non-small cell lung cancer that progressed on radiotherapy plus ipilimumab. The rearrangement joins TRBV28 to TRBJ2-1; D perhaps matches TRBD2 (5 bases). The sample was peripheral blood, taken from a patient treated with radiotherapy plus ipilimumab. The CDR3 bases are TGTGCCAGCAGTTTCCTCCTAGCTGGTGAGCAGTTCTTC. This encodes CASSFLLAGEQFF.